A single sample gave rise to the 30 T cell receptor beta chains below, sequenced in a study of shared clonotypes between healthy human individuals. Only in-frame clones appear in the TCRdb table, and some are missing; sequencing was by immunoSEQ multiplex PCR. The sample has about 1.5 million clones, approximately 98% seen once. Sequences were obtained from naive CD4+ T cells sorted from blood. Subset specified: CD45RA+ positively selected. The receptors stem from a man between 25 and 39 years old in good health.

V gene TRBV5-1 combines with J gene TRBJ2-1; 7 bases are shared with TRBD1. The CDR3 extends over 17 amino acids. Germline assignment: CDR1 SGHRS and CDR2 YFSETQ. The J segment lost 0 bases and the V segment lost 0 bases, leaving 6 bases of the junction unmatched. CDR3 amino acids: CASSLAGTAASYNEQFF. The CDR3 region has the DNA TGCGCCAGCAGCTTGGCCGGGACAGCTGCCTCCTACAATGAGCAGTTCTTC.

This clone has only one observation. The chain couples TRBV5-5 to TRBJ1-5; D gene ambiguous. This CDR3 is built from 14 residues. Germline loops: CDR1 SGHKS, CDR2 YYEKEE (reference sequence). V dropped 4 bases and J dropped 4 bases, with 12 bases sitting between them. As DNA, the CDR3 is TGTGCCAGCAGCATTGCGGGAGCAAATCAGCCCCAGCATTTT. Amino acids: CASSIAGANQPQHF.

The chain links TRBV7-3 to TRBJ2-3; tentative D call: TRBD2 (6 bases). The CDR3 runs 15 residues. The germline V and J ends were trimmed by 5 bases and 0 bases, with 12 bases remaining between them. Germline lookup yields CDR1 SGHTA and CDR2 FQGTGA. The CDR3 sequence is CASSGRGRSTDTQYF. The CDR3 bases are TGTGCCAGCAGCGGGCGGGGCCGAAGCACAGATACGCAGTATTTT. The variable domain in full, with the rest retrieved from reference TRBV7-3 and TRBJ2-3, is GAGVSQTPSNKVTEKGKYVELRCDPISGHTALYWYRQSLGQGPEFLIYFQGTGAADDSGLPNDRFFAVRPEGSVSTLKIQRTERGDSAVYLCASSGRGRSTDTQYFGPGTRLTVL.

The chain combines TRBV6-5 with TRBJ2-5; TRBD2 agrees at 10 bases. The CDR3 consists of 16 residues. In germline, CDR1 is MNHEY, CDR2 SVGAGI. Trimming cost V 4 bases and J 0 bases; bases outside gene matches: 5. CDR3 amino acids: CASSWASGSNQETQYF. The CDR3 DNA sequence: TGTGCCAGCAGTTGGGCTAGCGGGAGTAACCAAGAGACCCAGTACTTC.

J is TRBJ2-7 and V is TRBV4-1; D is ambiguous. Germline V gene lookup returns CDR1 MGHRA and CDR2 YSYEKL. This CDR3 region has 16 residues. Trimming shortened V by 0 bases and J by 2 bases, and 14 bases separated the two germline ends. Here the CDR3 reads CASSQDFTAFPYEQYF. Here the CDR3 DNA reads TGCGCCAGCAGCCAAGATTTCACAGCTTTTCCCTACGAGCAGTACTTC.

The CDR3 protein is CASSFYLRQGNYGYTF. CDR3 coding DNA: TGTGCCAGCAGTTTTTACTTGAGACAGGGAAACTATGGCTACACCTTC. The chain is built from TRBV28 and TRBJ1-2; TRBD1 aligns across 7 bases. Germline V gene data show CDR1 as MDHEN and CDR2 as SYDVKM. V dropped 3 bases and J dropped 2; count of bases not matched to a gene: 9. The CDR3 contains 16 residues.

The gene calls are TRBV2 and TRBJ2-7, with D possibly TRBD1 on 6 matching bases. Trimming shortened V by 6 bases and J by 7 bases, and 25 bases separated the two germline ends. Germline assignment: CDR1 SNHLY and CDR2 FYNNEI. The CDR3 runs to 16 residues. The CDR3 bases are TGTGCCAGCAGACTACCGGGACACATCAATACGGGGGAGCAGTACTTC. It yields the protein CASRLPGHINTGEQYF.

The chain links TRBV7-2 to TRBJ1-3; D is ambiguous. Between the trimmed V and J ends, which lost 1 base and 0 bases, there was a span of 13 bases. The CDR3 loop spans 17 amino acids. Germline V gene data show CDR1 as SGHTA and CDR2 as FQGNSA. CDR3 amino acids: CASSLGRSVLSGNTIYF. The CDR3 DNA reads TGTGCCAGCAGCTTAGGGCGGTCGGTCCTCTCTGGAAACACCATATATTTT.

The chain recombines TRBV7-3 with TRBJ2-1, with 7 bases lining up with TRBD2. This CDR3 comprises 11 residues. Germline CDR1 is SGHTA and CDR2 is FQGTGA. V shed 8 bases and J 9 bases; nucleotides not matched to a gene: 4. As DNA, the CDR3 is TGTGCCAGCTCTAGCGGCGGTGAGCAGTTCTTC. It yields the protein CASSSGGEQFF.

This chain joins TRBV11-3 and TRBJ1-5, with D perhaps TRBD1 (5 bases). Trimming shortened V by 1 base and J by 7 bases, and 5 bases separated the two germline ends. Germline V gene sequence: CDR1 SGHNT, CDR2 YENEEA. This CDR3 has 12 residues. In DNA, the CDR3 is TGTGCCAGCAGCTTAGGGGGGCAGCCCCAGCATTTT. Residues: CASSLGGQPQHF.

The genes are TRBV11-2 and TRBJ2-7; no clear D. V was clipped by 3 bases and J by 4 bases, with 10 bases between them. The CDR3 totals 13 residues. Germline lookup yields CDR1 SGHAT and CDR2 FQNNGV. CDR3 sequence reads: CASSFSIEYEQYF. In DNA, the CDR3 is TGTGCCAGCAGCTTTTCCATCGAGTACGAGCAGTACTTC.

J is TRBJ2-7 and V is TRBV25-1; D perhaps matches TRBD1 (6 bases). The CDR3 consists of 12 residues. V gave up 6 bases and J gave up 5 bases, with 11 bases separating them. Germline V gene data show CDR1 as MGHDK and CDR2 as SYGVNS. CDR3 in DNA: TGTGCCAGCAGAAACACAGGGCACGAGCAGTACTTC. It encodes CASRNTGHEQYF.

The chain is built from TRBV27 and TRBJ2-1, with D uncertain. The CDR3 contains 14 residues. V gave up 5 bases and J gave up 3 bases, with 11 bases separating them. Germline CDR1 and CDR2: MNHEY and SMNVEV (reference sequence). The CDR3 protein is CASSPIKRYNEQFF. CDR3 sequence (DNA): TGTGCCAGCAGTCCCATTAAACGCTACAATGAGCAGTTCTTC.

V usage is TRBV7-9 and J usage is TRBJ2-7; 8 bases are a match to TRBD1. J lost 0 bases, V lost 5 bases, and 18 bases had no gene match. Germline CDR1 reads SEHNR; CDR2 reads FQNEAQ (reference sequence). The CDR3 has 19 amino acids. As DNA, the CDR3 is TGTGCCAGCAGCAAATCCCCGGGACAGGCGCCGTTTTACTCCTACGAGCAGTACTTC. Protein: CASSKSPGQAPFYSYEQYF.

This chain joins TRBV2 and TRBJ2-7; D not resolved. This CDR3 has 15 residues. V was shortened by 0 bases and J by 7 bases, with 16 bases between the two germline ends. The germline V gene encodes CDR1 SNHLY and CDR2 FYNNEI. CDR3 nucleotide sequence: TGTGCCAGCAGTGAAGCGCTTAGAGTTCAGGCGGAGCAGTACTTC. It encodes CASSEALRVQAEQYF.

CDR3 sequence: CASSVGASVDYNEQFF. The CDR3 region has the DNA TGTGCCAGCAGCGTAGGAGCTAGCGTAGATTACAATGAGCAGTTCTTC. J is TRBJ2-1 and V is TRBV9, with D perhaps matching TRBD2 (6 bases). CDR3 length: 16 amino acids. Germline lookup yields CDR1 SGDLS and CDR2 YYNGEE. With 0 bases removed from V and 4 bases from J, the gap between germline ends came to 14 bases.

This clone was recorded once. The chain has TRBV4-3 and TRBJ1-5; no definite D call. The CDR3 extends over 14 amino acids. Trimming removed 4 bases at V and 5 bases at J, with 12 bases between. Germline CDR1 and CDR2: LGHNA and YSLEER. The CDR3 is CASSLKVGDQPQHF. CDR3 DNA sequence: TGCGCCAGCAGCCTCAAGGTCGGGGATCAGCCCCAGCATTTT.

The chain has TRBV10-1 and TRBJ2-7, with D possibly being TRBD1 or TRBD2 (5 bases each). V lost 3 bases, J lost 0 bases, and 12 bases lay in between. The CDR3 sequence is 15 residues long. The germline V gene has CDR1 WNHNN and CDR2 SYGVQD (reference sequence). This CDR3 is CASSDRDLRSYEQYF. CDR3 DNA sequence: TGCGCCAGCAGTGACCGGGACCTCCGCTCCTACGAGCAGTACTTC.

This clone appeared a single time. This chain links TRBV7-9 with TRBJ2-1, with TRBD1 as a possible D gene (5 bases). Germline V lookup: CDR1 SEHNR, CDR2 FQNEAQ (reference sequence). V was trimmed by 1 base and J by 0 bases, leaving 10 bases between them. This CDR3 has 16 amino acids. The CDR3 region has the DNA TGTGCCAGCAGCTTAGGTCAGGGTGTCTCCTACAATGAGCAGTTCTTC. The encoded protein is CASSLGQGVSYNEQFF.

This clone is a singleton in its sample. The genes are TRBV7-9 and TRBJ2-7; maybe TRBD1 (6 bases). CDR1 is SEHNR, CDR2 FQNEAQ, per germline (reference sequence). The CDR3 sequence is 15 residues long. The V and J ends lost 1 base and 3 bases respectively, with 13 bases between them. The CDR3 reads CASSLGAGEYYEQYF. The DNA for the CDR3 is TGTGCCAGCAGCTTAGGGGCAGGGGAATACTACGAGCAGTACTTC.

The V gene is TRBV7-3, the J gene TRBJ2-5; a possible D gene is TRBD1 (6 bases). The CDR3 covers 16 residues. V shed 3 bases and J shed 5 bases, with 19 bases lying between them. Germline V gene data show CDR1 as SGHTA and CDR2 as FQGTGA. The CDR3 DNA sequence: TGTGCCAGCAGCTTCCAGGGGACATGGCCACGTGAGACCCAGTACTTC. This encodes CASSFQGTWPRETQYF.

V is TRBV7-8 and J is TRBJ2-7, with a weak D call TRBD1 (5 bases). The CDR3 runs 13 residues. Germline CDR1 and CDR2: SGHVS and FQNEAQ. V was cut by 5 bases and J by 4 bases, with 12 bases left in between. This CDR3 reads CASSIGAEYEQYF. The CDR3 nucleotides are TGTGCCAGCAGCATAGGGGCGGAGTACGAGCAGTACTTC.

The rearrangement joins TRBV9 to TRBJ1-1, with D possibly TRBD1 on 5 matching bases. V lost 4 bases, J lost 2 bases, and 9 bases lay in between. This CDR3 has 13 residues. Germline V lookup: CDR1 SGDLS, CDR2 YYNGEE. This CDR3 reads CASSLDSNTEAFF. In DNA, the CDR3 is TGTGCCAGCAGCCTCGACAGCAACACTGAAGCTTTCTTT.

J is TRBJ1-5 and V is TRBV19, with 9 nucleotides matching TRBD1. The V segment lost 6 bases and the J segment 3 bases; nucleotides outside the gene matches: 6. From germline, CDR1 is LNHDA and CDR2 SQIVND (reference sequence). CDR3 length: 15 amino acids. The CDR3 coding sequence is TGTGCCAGTAGACGGGACAGGGCACCCAATCAGCCCCAGCATTTT. Its translation is CASRRDRAPNQPQHF. The whole variable domain, filled in from reference TRBV19 and TRBJ1-5, reads DGGITQSPKYLFRKEGQNVTLSCEQNLNHDAMYWYRQDPGQGLRLIYYSQIVNDFQKGDIAEGYSVSREKKESFPLTVTSAQKNPTAFYLCASRRDRAPNQPQHFGDGTRLSIL.

This chain connects TRBV11-2 to TRBJ2-1; D gene ambiguous. CDR3 length: 14 residues. Per the germline V gene, CDR1 is SGHAT and CDR2 is FQNNGV. V was shortened by 4 bases and J by 5 bases, with 12 bases between the two germline ends. The CDR3 spells CASSSLRGDNEQFF. The CDR3 DNA sequence: TGTGCCAGCAGCTCACTCCGAGGAGACAATGAGCAGTTCTTC.

The V and J genes are TRBV11-3 and TRBJ2-6; 7 bases align to TRBD1. V lost 5 bases and J lost 2; bases outside the gene matches: 3. This CDR3 contains 15 residues. Germline V gene data show CDR1 as SGHNT and CDR2 as YENEEA. DNA for the CDR3: TGTGCCAGCAGCATAGGGGGCCCTGGGGCCAACGTCCTGACTTTC. Its translation: CASSIGGPGANVLTF. Variable domain in full (rest from reference TRBV11-3 and TRBJ2-6): EAGVVQSPRYKIIEKKQPVAFWCNPISGHNTLYWYLQNLGQGPELLIRYENEEAVDDSQLPKDRFSAERLKGVDSTLKIQPAELGDSAVYLCASSIGGPGANVLTFGAGSRLTVL.

The chain has TRBV18 and TRBJ2-3, with D perhaps TRBD1 (5 bases). Deletions cut 2 bases from V and 4 bases from J, with 16 bases between. This CDR3 region has 16 residues. The germline V gene has CDR1 KGHSH and CDR2 LQKENI. CDR3 region: CASSPLPGNEADTQYF. The CDR3 DNA follows: TGTGCCAGCTCACCATTACCAGGGAACGAAGCAGATACGCAGTATTTT.

The DNA for the CDR3 is TGTGCCAGCAGCGTAGGAACAGTATCCTACAATGAGCAGTTCTTC. It codes for CASSVGTVSYNEQFF. This sequence joins TRBV9 and TRBJ2-1; no firm D call. V was shortened by 0 bases and J by 1 base, with 8 bases between the two germline ends. Germline values: CDR1 SGDLS, CDR2 YYNGEE. This CDR3 spans 15 amino acids. Looking up the rest from reference TRBV9 and TRBJ2-1 gives the full variable domain: DSGVTQTPKHLITATGQRVTLRCSPRSGDLSVYWYQQSLDQGLQFLIQYYNGEERAKGNILERFSAQQFPDLHSELNLSSLELGDSALYFCASSVGTVSYNEQFFGPGTRLTVL.

The chain joins TRBV27 to TRBJ2-7; the match to TRBD2 covers 13 bases. V was clipped by 4 bases and J by 7 bases; unmatched bases: 10. The germline gives CDR1 MNHEY, CDR2 SMNVEV (reference sequence). This CDR3 has 16 residues. The CDR3 loop is CASSSTPGLAGFEQYF. The CDR3 DNA follows: TGTGCCAGCAGTTCCACACCGGGACTAGCGGGATTTGAGCAGTACTTC.

The chain employs TRBV6-5 and TRBJ2-5; D might be TRBD2 (5 bases). The CDR3 contains 13 residues. Germline values: CDR1 MNHEY, CDR2 SVGAGI. Between the trimmed V and J ends, which lost 6 bases and 4 bases, there was a span of 12 bases. The CDR3 coding sequence is TGTGCCAGCAGGGCGGAGGTCCGAGAGACCCAGTACTTC. Translating gives CASRAEVRETQYF.